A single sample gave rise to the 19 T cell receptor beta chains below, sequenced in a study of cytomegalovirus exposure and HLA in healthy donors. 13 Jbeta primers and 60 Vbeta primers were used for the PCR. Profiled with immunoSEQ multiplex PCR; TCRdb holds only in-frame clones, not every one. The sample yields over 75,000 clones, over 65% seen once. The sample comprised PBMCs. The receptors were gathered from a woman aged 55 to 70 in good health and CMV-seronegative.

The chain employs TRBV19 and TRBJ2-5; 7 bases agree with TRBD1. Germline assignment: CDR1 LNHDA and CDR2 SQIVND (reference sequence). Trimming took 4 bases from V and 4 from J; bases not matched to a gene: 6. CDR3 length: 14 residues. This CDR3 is CASSSDRVSETQYF. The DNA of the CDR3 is TGTGCCAGTAGTAGCGACAGGGTGTCAGAGACCCAGTACTTC.

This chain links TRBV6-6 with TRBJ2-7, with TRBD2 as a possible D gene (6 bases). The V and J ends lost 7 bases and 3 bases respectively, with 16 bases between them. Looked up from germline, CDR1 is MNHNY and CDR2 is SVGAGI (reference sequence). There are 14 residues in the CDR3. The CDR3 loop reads CASTPPGLLYEQYF. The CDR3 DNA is TGTGCCAGCACTCCGCCGGGACTCCTCTACGAGCAGTACTTC.

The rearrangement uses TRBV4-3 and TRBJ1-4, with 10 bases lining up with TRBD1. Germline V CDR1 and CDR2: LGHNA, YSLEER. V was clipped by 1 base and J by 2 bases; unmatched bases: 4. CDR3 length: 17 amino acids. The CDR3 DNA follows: TGCGCCAGCAGCCAAGGTGGGACAGGGGCCACTAATGAAAAACTGTTTTTT. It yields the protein CASSQGGTGATNEKLFF.

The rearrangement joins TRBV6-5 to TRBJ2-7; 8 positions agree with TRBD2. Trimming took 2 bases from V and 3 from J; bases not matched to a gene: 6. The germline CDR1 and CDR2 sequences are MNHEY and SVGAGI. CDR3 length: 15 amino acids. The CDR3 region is CASSYTGGMIYEQYF. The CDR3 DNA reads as TGTGCCAGCAGTTACACGGGAGGGATGATCTACGAGCAGTACTTC.

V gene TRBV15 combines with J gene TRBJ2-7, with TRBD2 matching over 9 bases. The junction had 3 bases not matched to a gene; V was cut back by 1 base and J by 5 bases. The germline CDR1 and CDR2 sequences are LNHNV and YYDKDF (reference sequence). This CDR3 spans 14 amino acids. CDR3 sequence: CATSRVSGGHEQYF. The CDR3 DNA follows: TGTGCCACCAGCAGAGTTAGCGGGGGACACGAGCAGTACTTC.

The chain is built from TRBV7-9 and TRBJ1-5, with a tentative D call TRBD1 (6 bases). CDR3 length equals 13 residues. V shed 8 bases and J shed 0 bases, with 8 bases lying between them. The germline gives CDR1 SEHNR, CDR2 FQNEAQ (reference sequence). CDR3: CASSGVSNQPQHF. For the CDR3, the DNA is TGTGCCAGCTCAGGGGTTAGCAATCAGCCCCAGCATTTT.

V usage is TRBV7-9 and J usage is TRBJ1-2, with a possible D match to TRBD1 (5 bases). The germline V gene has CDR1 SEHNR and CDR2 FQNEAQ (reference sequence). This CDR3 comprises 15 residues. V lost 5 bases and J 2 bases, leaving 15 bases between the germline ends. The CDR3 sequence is CASSPDGGINYGYTF. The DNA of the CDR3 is TGTGCCAGCAGCCCCGATGGGGGGATCAACTATGGCTACACCTTC.

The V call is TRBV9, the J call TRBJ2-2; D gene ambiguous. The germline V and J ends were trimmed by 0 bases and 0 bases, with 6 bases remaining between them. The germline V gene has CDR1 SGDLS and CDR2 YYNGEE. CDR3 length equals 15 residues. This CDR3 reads CASSVGASNTGELFF. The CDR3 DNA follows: TGTGCCAGCAGCGTAGGGGCCTCGAACACCGGGGAGCTGTTTTTT.

The CDR3 DNA sequence: TGTGCCAGCAGCCCAGAGGGTCGTGGGAACACTGAAGCTTTCTTT. Amino acid sequence: CASSPEGRGNTEAFF. V usage is TRBV7-9 and J usage is TRBJ1-1; D is ambiguous. Germline V lookup: CDR1 SEHNR, CDR2 FQNEAQ (reference sequence). Trimming stripped 5 bases from V and 1 base from J, with 14 bases between. The CDR3 is 15 residues long.

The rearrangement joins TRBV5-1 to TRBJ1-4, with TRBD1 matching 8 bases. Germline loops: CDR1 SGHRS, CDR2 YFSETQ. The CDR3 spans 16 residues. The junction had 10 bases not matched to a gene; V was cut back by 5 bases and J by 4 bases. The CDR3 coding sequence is TGCGCCAGCAGACCTGCGACAGGGGCCGATAATGAAAAACTGTTTTTT. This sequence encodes CASRPATGADNEKLFF.

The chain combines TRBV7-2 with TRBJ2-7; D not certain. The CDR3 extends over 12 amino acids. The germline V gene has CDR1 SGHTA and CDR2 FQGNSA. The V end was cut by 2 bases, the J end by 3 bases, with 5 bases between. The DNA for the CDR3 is TGTGCCAGCAGCTTAACGGGCTACGAGCAGTACTTC. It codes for CASSLTGYEQYF. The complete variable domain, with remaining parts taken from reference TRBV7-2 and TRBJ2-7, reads GAGVSQSPSNKVTEKGKDVELRCDPISGHTALYWYRQSLGQGLEFLIYFQGNSAPDKSGLPSDRFSAERTGGSVSTLTIQRTQQEDSAVYLCASSLTGYEQYFGPGTRLTVT.

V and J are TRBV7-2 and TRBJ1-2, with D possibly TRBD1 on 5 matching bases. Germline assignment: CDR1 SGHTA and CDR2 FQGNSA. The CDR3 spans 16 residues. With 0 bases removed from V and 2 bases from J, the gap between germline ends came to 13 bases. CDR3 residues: CASSLAGGGGNYGYTF. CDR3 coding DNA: TGTGCCAGCAGCTTAGCTGGGGGAGGAGGGAACTATGGCTACACCTTC.

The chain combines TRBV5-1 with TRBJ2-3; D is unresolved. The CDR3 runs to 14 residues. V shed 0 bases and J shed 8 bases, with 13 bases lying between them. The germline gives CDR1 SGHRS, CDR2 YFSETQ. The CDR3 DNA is TGCGCCAGCAGCTTGGAGGCCCCGCGAGGTACGCAGTATTTT. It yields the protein CASSLEAPRGTQYF.

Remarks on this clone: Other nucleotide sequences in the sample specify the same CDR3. The CDR3 is CASSFSGQPQHF. The CDR3 DNA reads TGTGCCAGCAGTTTCTCAGGGCAGCCCCAGCATTTT. V gene TRBV27 combines with J gene TRBJ1-5; possibly TRBD1 for D (5 bases). V gave up 3 bases and J gave up 7 bases, with 7 bases separating them. The CDR3 runs to 12 residues. The V gene's germline CDR1 is MNHEY and CDR2 SMNVEV (reference sequence).

The CDR3: CATRGREAASTDTQYF. DNA of the CDR3: TGTGCCACCAGGGGGAGGGAGGCTGCTAGCACAGATACGCAGTATTTT. The rearrangement links TRBV10-3 to TRBJ2-3, with D perhaps matching TRBD1 or TRBD2 (7 bases each). Deletions cut 10 bases from V and 0 bases from J, with 20 bases between. CDR3 size: 16 residues. Germline V lookup: CDR1 ENHRY, CDR2 SYGVKD.

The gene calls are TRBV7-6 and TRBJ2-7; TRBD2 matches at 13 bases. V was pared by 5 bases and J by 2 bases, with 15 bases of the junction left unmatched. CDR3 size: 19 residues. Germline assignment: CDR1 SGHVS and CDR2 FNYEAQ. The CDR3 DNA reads TGTGCCAGCAGCCCGACGCCGGGACTAGCGGGGAATACCCCCTACGAGCAGTACTTC. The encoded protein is CASSPTPGLAGNTPYEQYF.

In DNA form, the CDR3 reads TGTGCCAGCAGCTTTCTTCCGGGACTAACAAATCAGGGGCAGTTCTTC. It yields the protein CASSFLPGLTNQGQFF. The J gene is TRBJ2-1, the V gene TRBV5-4, with 7 bases fitting TRBD2. The CDR3 totals 16 residues. V dropped 2 bases and J dropped 12; count of bases not matched to a gene: 17. Germline CDR1 and CDR2: SGHNT and YYREEE (reference sequence). The whole variable domain, remainder taken from reference TRBV5-4 and TRBJ2-1, is ETGVTQSPTHLIKTRGQQVTLRCSSQSGHNTVSWYQQALGQGPQFIFQYYREEENGRGNFPPRFSGLQFPNYSSELNVNALELDDSALYLCASSFLPGLTNQGQFFGPGTRLTVL.

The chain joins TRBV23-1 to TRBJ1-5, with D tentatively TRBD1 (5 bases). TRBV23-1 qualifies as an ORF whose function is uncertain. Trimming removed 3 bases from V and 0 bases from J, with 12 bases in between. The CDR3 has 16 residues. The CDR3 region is CASSHPTDLSNQPQHF. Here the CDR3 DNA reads TGCGCCAGCAGTCACCCGACAGACCTTAGCAATCAGCCCCAGCATTTT.

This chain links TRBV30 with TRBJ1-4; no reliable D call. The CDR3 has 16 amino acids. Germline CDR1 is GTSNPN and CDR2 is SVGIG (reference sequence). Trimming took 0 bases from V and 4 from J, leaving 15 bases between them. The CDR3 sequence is CAWSVRLPGGNEKLFF. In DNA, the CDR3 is TGTGCCTGGAGTGTACGTCTTCCCGGAGGTAATGAAAAACTGTTTTTT.